Each of the 4 T cell receptor beta chains below was sequenced from the same sample in a study of T cells in localized non-small cell lung cancer. TCRdb's table, derived via immunoSEQ multiplex PCR, lists solely in-frame clones and lacks some. The table shows roughly 76,000 clones, with about three quarters occurring only once. Sequencing was performed on PBMCs, taken before any cancer treatment. These receptors came from a man between 40 and 75 years old with stage II squamous cell lung carcinoma.

The genes are TRBV14 and TRBJ2-1, with D tentatively TRBD1 or TRBD2 (5 bases each). V lost 2 bases and J 1 base, leaving 9 bases between the germline ends. This CDR3 has 15 residues. From germline, CDR1 is SGHDN and CDR2 FVKESK. CDR3 residues: CASSQKGRSYNEQFF. The CDR3 DNA is TGTGCCAGCAGCCAAAAGGGACGATCCTACAATGAGCAGTTCTTC.

The rearrangement uses TRBV7-6 and TRBJ2-5; D gene uncertain. V was trimmed by 5 bases and J by 2 bases, leaving 3 bases between them. This CDR3 is 11 amino acids long. Germline V gives CDR1 SGHVS, CDR2 FNYEAQ. CDR3 in amino acids: CASSIQETQYF. The CDR3 bases are TGTGCCAGCAGCATTCAAGAGACCCAGTACTTC.

The rearrangement links TRBV6-1 to TRBJ2-1; unclear D gene. Germline V lookup: CDR1 MNHNS, CDR2 SASEGT. The CDR3 consists of 13 residues. With 4 bases removed from V and 5 bases from J, the gap between germline ends came to 9 bases. CDR3 loop: CASSAAQHNEQFF. The CDR3 bases are TGTGCCAGCAGTGCCGCCCAGCACAATGAGCAGTTCTTC.

J is TRBJ2-3 and V is TRBV5-5; 12 nucleotides align to TRBD2. The J segment lost 3 bases and the V segment lost 4 bases, leaving 6 bases of the junction unmatched. From germline, CDR1 is SGHKS and CDR2 YYEKEE (reference sequence). The length of the CDR3 is 16 residues. DNA of the CDR3: TGTGCCAGCAGCGCCCGGACTAGCGGGATTACAGATACGCAGTATTTT. Amino acids: CASSARTSGITDTQYF.